This entry lists 18 T cell receptor beta chains sequenced from one sample in a study of blood T cell repertoires in COVID-19. Only in-frame clones appear in the TCRdb table, and some are missing; sequencing was by immunoSEQ multiplex PCR. The repertoire consists of some 260,000 clones, with over 75% occurring once and the leading ten covering approximately 10%. The sequencing input was peripheral blood. The origin of the receptors is a woman in her seventies with COVID-19, enrolled during active disease.

This chain uses TRBV11-3 with TRBJ1-3; 8 bases are a match to TRBD1. V trimming: 5 bases; J trimming: 2 bases; junction bases outside the gene matches: 2. This CDR3 has 14 amino acids. Germline loops: CDR1 SGHNT, CDR2 YENEEA. This chain's CDR3 is CASSTQGAGNTIYF. CDR3 nucleotides: TGTGCCAGCAGCACACAGGGGGCTGGAAACACCATATATTTT.

The V and J genes are TRBV5-6 and TRBJ1-5; 8 bases are shared with TRBD1. The CDR3 runs to 16 residues. The V segment lost 0 bases and the J segment 0 bases; nucleotides outside the gene matches: 2. The germline V gene encodes CDR1 SGHDT and CDR2 YYEEEE. In nucleotides, the CDR3 is TGTGCCAGCAGCTTGGGGACAGGGTTTAGCAATCAGCCCCAGCATTTT. It codes for CASSLGTGFSNQPQHF. Combining the CDR3 with reference TRBV5-6 and TRBJ1-5 gives the whole variable domain DAGVTQSPTHLIKTRGQQVTLRCSPKSGHDTVSWYQQALGQGPQFIFQYYEEEERQRGNFPDRFSGHQFPNYSSELNVNALLLGDSALYLCASSLGTGFSNQPQHFGDGTRLSIL.

V usage is TRBV7-8 and J usage is TRBJ1-2, with D perhaps TRBD1 (5 bases). The CDR3 contains 14 residues. The V end was cut by 5 bases, the J end by 8 bases, with 18 bases between. Germline V gene lookup returns CDR1 SGHVS and CDR2 FQNEAQ. Here the CDR3 reads CASSRWGRRDGYTF. CDR3 nucleotide sequence: TGTGCCAGCAGCCGGTGGGGACGGAGGGACGGCTACACCTTC.

The V call is TRBV6-9, the J call TRBJ1-5; TRBD1 aligns across 9 bases. The ends lost 2 bases at V and 0 bases at J; junction bases unmatched: 11. Germline CDR1 MNHGY, CDR2 SVAAGI. The CDR3 is made up of 19 amino acids. CDR3 protein: CASSYPGQGGIYSNQPQHF. CDR3 nucleotides: TGTGCCAGCAGTTATCCGGGACAGGGAGGGATCTATAGCAATCAGCCCCAGCATTTT.

The chain employs TRBV6-6 and TRBJ2-1, with 9 bases identical to TRBD2. The CDR3 loop spans 16 amino acids. From germline, CDR1 is MNHNY and CDR2 SVGAGI (reference sequence). V lost 2 bases, J lost 7 bases, and 9 bases stayed unmatched. CDR3 loop: CASSYRREGLVNEQFF. Here the CDR3 DNA reads TGTGCCAGCAGTTACCGGCGGGAGGGCCTAGTAAATGAGCAGTTCTTC.

This chain connects TRBV7-6 to TRBJ2-3; D may be TRBD1 (5 bases). The CDR3 totals 15 residues. Trimming took 2 bases from V and 0 from J, leaving 9 bases between them. Germline V gene data show CDR1 as SGHVS and CDR2 as FNYEAQ. CDR3 nucleotides: TGTGCCAGCAGCTTATCCGCAGGGAGCACAGATACGCAGTATTTT. It specifies CASSLSAGSTDTQYF.

V usage is TRBV5-4 and J usage is TRBJ1-2; 9 bases fit TRBD1. V trimming: 4 bases; J trimming: 0 bases; junction bases outside the gene matches: 4. The CDR3 loop spans 15 amino acids. Germline loops: CDR1 SGHNT, CDR2 YYREEE (reference sequence). CDR3 nucleotides: TGTGCCAGCAGCACCGGGACAGGGACTAACTATGGCTACACCTTC. Translating gives CASSTGTGTNYGYTF.

The chain has TRBV9 and TRBJ2-2; 7 nucleotides match TRBD1. V trimming: 4 bases; J trimming: 2 bases; junction bases outside the gene matches: 5. The germline V gene encodes CDR1 SGDLS and CDR2 YYNGEE. The CDR3 is 15 residues long. CDR3 protein: CASSRGGTNTGELFF. As DNA, the CDR3 is TGTGCCAGCAGCCGAGGGGGCACAAACACCGGGGAGCTGTTTTTT.

This clone was detected a few times. The rearrangement links TRBV6-5 to TRBJ2-2; TRBD1 matches 9 bases. Germline loops: CDR1 MNHEY, CDR2 SVGAGI. V trimming: 8 bases; J trimming: 1 base; junction bases outside the gene matches: 5. The CDR3 runs 15 residues. CDR3 bases: TGTGCCAGCTCCACAGGGGGCTGGAACACCGGGGAGCTGTTTTTT. Translation: CASSTGGWNTGELFF.

The chain recombines TRBV19 with TRBJ2-1, with 8 bases lining up with TRBD2. The germline V gene encodes CDR1 LNHDA and CDR2 SQIVND (reference sequence). The CDR3 runs 15 residues. The junction had 8 bases not matched to a gene; V was cut back by 1 base and J by 9 bases. The CDR3 region is CASSIAGTRQGEQFF. DNA of the CDR3: TGTGCCAGTAGTATAGCCGGGACTAGGCAGGGTGAGCAGTTCTTC.

V and J are TRBV6-5 and TRBJ1-1, with D possibly being TRBD1 (6 bases). This CDR3 contains 14 residues. Germline CDR1 and CDR2: MNHEY and SVGAGI. The V and J ends lost 9 bases and 1 base respectively, with 15 bases between them. CDR3 sequence reads: CASEPGHANTEAFF. The DNA for the CDR3 is TGTGCCAGTGAGCCGGGACACGCGAACACTGAAGCTTTCTTT.

This clone has more than one count but fewer than ten. In the same sample, other DNA sequences code for this CDR3. This rearrangement joins TRBV9 to TRBJ2-7, with 7 bases matching TRBD2. The junction had 6 bases not matched to a gene; V was cut back by 0 bases and J by 3 bases. There are 15 residues in the CDR3. Germline V gene lookup returns CDR1 SGDLS and CDR2 YYNGEE. CDR3 protein: CASSVGGGGDYEQYF. Written as DNA, the CDR3 is TGTGCCAGCAGCGTAGGGGGCGGGGGTGACTACGAGCAGTACTTC.

This rearrangement joins TRBV2 to TRBJ1-2; 7 nucleotides line up with TRBD1. The V gene's germline CDR1 is SNHLY and CDR2 FYNNEI. This CDR3 comprises 13 residues. Unmatched junction bases numbered 6, after V lost 5 bases and J lost 6 bases. The CDR3 nucleotides read TGTGCCAGCAGTAGACAGGGTTTAGATGGCTACACCTTC. Amino acid sequence: CASSRQGLDGYTF.

The rearrangement joins TRBV28 to TRBJ1-6; 7 positions agree with TRBD1. Germline V lookup: CDR1 MDHEN, CDR2 SYDVKM. CDR3 length: 14 residues. J gave up 9 bases and V 2 bases, and 4 bases lay outside the gene matches. In nucleotides, the CDR3 is TGTGCCAGCAGTTTAAAAGGGGGCATTTCACCCCTCCACTTT. This sequence encodes CASSLKGGISPLHF.

This clone was seen just once. This sequence joins TRBV27 and TRBJ2-7; D may be TRBD1 (6 bases). Germline CDR1 and CDR2: MNHEY and SMNVEV (reference sequence). Trimming pared 2 bases from V and 2 bases from J, leaving 10 bases between. This CDR3 contains 14 residues. CDR3 in amino acids: CASSLGGGTYEQYF. The CDR3 region has the DNA TGTGCCAGCAGTTTAGGGGGCGGCACCTACGAGCAGTACTTC.

The rearrangement joins TRBV4-1 to TRBJ1-2, with TRBD1 matching over 11 bases. V was clipped by 5 bases and J by 7 bases; unmatched bases: 6. There are 14 residues in the CDR3. CDR1 is MGHRA, CDR2 YSYEKL, per germline. Written as DNA, the CDR3 is TGCGCCAGCAGCGTCGGACAGGGGGCGTCTGGCTACACCTTC. Amino acids: CASSVGQGASGYTF.

The rearrangement uses TRBV11-3 and TRBJ2-4; 7 nucleotides line up with TRBD1. With V trimmed by 0 bases and J by 0 bases, 5 bases remained unmatched. The CDR3 is made up of 17 amino acids. Germline CDR1 and CDR2: SGHNT and YENEEA. The CDR3 sequence: CASSLDGTAAAKNIQYF. In DNA, the CDR3 is TGTGCCAGCAGCTTAGATGGGACAGCAGCAGCCAAAAACATTCAGTACTTC.

The V gene is TRBV29-1, the J gene TRBJ1-6; 9 bases line up with TRBD1. The J segment lost 8 bases and the V segment lost 4 bases, leaving 0 bases of the junction unmatched. Germline lookup yields CDR1 SQVTM and CDR2 ANQGSEA. The CDR3 consists of 12 residues. The CDR3 DNA reads as TGCAGCGTTGGGGACAGGGATTCACCCCTCCACTTT. Translating gives CSVGDRDSPLHF.